These T cell receptor beta chains were read from a single sample in a study of early T cells in non-severe SARS-CoV-2 infection. Each CDR3 protein is one row after TCRdb ran MiXCR on the 5' RACE reads. This table has fewer than 30,000 distinct CDR3 sequences, roughly 4.1% appearing once. Sequenced material: whole blood. These receptors all come from an adult who was a healthcare worker with PCR-confirmed SARS-CoV-2 infection or an uninfected control (not recorded which). CDR3s include the opening cysteine and the closing phenylalanine or tryptophan. A D gene is named only where the DNA matches it firmly. The listing skips clone size in some rows; elsewhere it reads once, few, many or a size class.

CDR3 protein | CDR3 DNA | clone size | J gene | CDR3 length | V gene | D gene
CASSFRQGAEEQYF | TGTGCCAGCAGCTTCAGACAGGGTGCGGAGGAGCAGTACTTC | many | TRBJ2-7 | 14 | TRBV11-2 | TRBD1
CASSLGLAGGYAYEQYF | TGTGCCAGCAGCTTGGGACTAGCGGGAGGCTATGCATACGAGCAGTACTTC | many | TRBJ2-7 | 17 | TRBV5-5 | TRBD2
CSARAGLAGRGSYNEQFF | TGCAGTGCTAGAGCTGGTCTAGCGGGGAGAGGGTCCTACAATGAGCAGTTCTTC | many | TRBJ2-1 | 18 | TRBV20-1 | TRBD2
CASSSDFLYEQYF | TGTGCCAGCAGCTCAGACTTCCTATACGAGCAGTACTTC | few | TRBJ2-7 | 13 | TRBV7-2 | -
CASSQGQDGADTQYF | TGTGCCAGCAGCCAAGGACAGGATGGGGCAGATACGCAGTATTTT | few | TRBJ2-3 | 15 | TRBV4-2 | -
CSVEDPLGSYNEQFF | TGCAGCGTTGAAGATCCGCTAGGGTCCTACAATGAGCAGTTCTTC | - | TRBJ2-1 | 15 | TRBV29-1 | -
CSVSQGRDGEAFF | TGCAGCGTTTCACAGGGGAGGGATGGTGAAGCTTTCTTT | many | TRBJ1-1 | 13 | TRBV29-1 | TRBD1
CASSAQTSGSYNEQFF | TGTGCCAGCAGCGCCCAGACTAGCGGCTCCTACAATGAGCAGTTCTTC | many | TRBJ2-1 | 16 | TRBV7-9 | TRBD2
CASSEAPGQLREQYF | TGTGCCAGCAGTGAAGCTCCGGGGCAGCTTCGGGAGCAGTACTTC | many | TRBJ2-7 | 15 | TRBV2 | -
CASRGQWVEKLFF | TGTGCCAGCAGGGGACAGTGGGTTGAAAAACTGTTTTTT | - | TRBJ1-4 | 13 | TRBV7-8 | TRBD1
CASSLRVNQPQHF | TGTGCCAGCAGTTTGCGCGTAAATCAGCCCCAGCATTTT | many | TRBJ1-5 | 13 | TRBV12-3/TRBV12-4 | -
CASSRTPSYEQYF | TGTGCCAGCAGCCGGACACCCTCCTACGAGCAGTACTTC | many | TRBJ2-7 | 13 | TRBV27 | -
CASSQDIGVLSYEQYF | TGTGCCAGCAGCCAAGATATCGGGGTCCTCTCCTACGAGCAGTACTTC | few | TRBJ2-7 | 16 | TRBV3-1 | -
CASRTGGGNTIYF | TGTGCCAGCCGGACAGGGGGAGGAAACACCATATATTTT | many | TRBJ1-3 | 13 | TRBV2 | TRBD1
CASSVGGWSFTSTDTQYF | TGTGCCAGCAGCGTAGGGGGTTGGAGCTTTACTAGCACAGATACGCAGTATTTT | many | TRBJ2-3 | 18 | TRBV9 | -
CSASRDSRNEQFF | TGCAGTGCTAGCCGGGACTCCCGCAATGAGCAGTTCTTC | few | TRBJ2-1 | 13 | TRBV20-1 | -
CSAIGILAGVRDEQFF | TGCAGTGCGATTGGGATACTAGCGGGAGTCCGGGATGAGCAGTTCTTC | few | TRBJ2-1 | 16 | TRBV20-1 | TRBD2
CASSDGQGLSDTQYF | TGTGCCAGCAGCGATGGACAGGGCCTGTCAGATACGCAGTATTTT | many | TRBJ2-3 | 15 | TRBV5-4 | TRBD1
CASSPPASGLTYEQYF | TGTGCCAGCTCACCACCGGCTAGCGGGCTGACCTACGAGCAGTACTTC | many | TRBJ2-7 | 16 | TRBV18 | TRBD2
CASSMGQDTYSGANVLTF | TGTGCCAGTAGTATGGGACAGGATACCTACTCTGGGGCCAACGTCCTGACTTTC | - | TRBJ2-6 | 18 | TRBV19 | TRBD1
CASSPTRGEQYF | TGTGCCAGCAGCCCCACTAGAGGCGAGCAGTACTTC | many | TRBJ2-7 | 12 | TRBV7-2 | -
CSASYRGYEFF | TGCAGTGCTAGTTACAGGGGATACGAGTTCTTC | - | TRBJ2-1 | 11 | TRBV20-1 | TRBD1
CSARPAGQGENSPLHF | TGCAGTGCTAGGCCTGCTGGTCAGGGGGAGAATTCACCCCTCCACTTT | - | TRBJ1-6 | 16 | TRBV20-1 | TRBD1
CAISELWRQETQYF | TGTGCCATCAGTGAGCTCTGGCGGCAAGAGACCCAGTACTTC | many | TRBJ2-5 | 14 | TRBV10-3 | -
CASTKDSTGDTQYF | TGCGCCAGCACCAAGGACTCCACCGGAGATACGCAGTATTTT | many | TRBJ2-3 | 14 | TRBV10-2 | -
CASSSLAAPYEQYF | TGTGCCAGTAGTTCTCTAGCGGCCCCCTACGAGCAGTACTTC | - | TRBJ2-7 | 14 | TRBV19 | TRBD2
CASSFRVGLEAFF | TGTGCCAGCAGCTTTAGGGTAGGGCTTGAAGCTTTCTTT | many | TRBJ1-1 | 13 | TRBV5-4 | -
CSVIREALAGGRNTQYF | TGCAGCGTCATCAGAGAGGCACTAGCGGGAGGAAGGAATACGCAGTATTTT | many | TRBJ2-3 | 17 | TRBV29-1 | TRBD2
CASSFGPYEQYF | TGTGCCAGCAGTTTCGGACCCTACGAGCAGTACTTC | many | TRBJ2-7 | 12 | TRBV27 | -
CASYEGMGGNTIYF | TGTGCCAGCTATGAGGGAATGGGTGGAAACACCATATATTTT | hyperexpanded | TRBJ1-3 | 14 | TRBV6-6 | -
CASSLDPVVAGIQETQYF | TGTGCCAGCAGCTTAGATCCAGTGGTAGCGGGAATCCAAGAGACCCAGTACTTC | many | TRBJ2-5 | 18 | TRBV7-3 | TRBD2
CASSQDPDYEQYF | TGCGCCAGCAGCCAAGATCCCGACTACGAGCAGTACTTC | few | TRBJ2-7 | 13 | TRBV4-1 | -
CASSLGLISTDTQYF | TGTGCCAGCAGCCTCGGACTAATTAGCACAGATACGCAGTATTTT | many | TRBJ2-3 | 15 | TRBV6-2/TRBV6-3 | -
CASQRQGTDTQYF | TGTGCCAGCCAACGACAGGGAACGGATACGCAGTATTTT | few | TRBJ2-3 | 13 | TRBV5-5 | TRBD1
CASSLGLAGDETQYF | TGCGCCAGCAGCTTAGGGCTAGCGGGGGACGAGACCCAGTACTTC | few | TRBJ2-5 | 15 | TRBV5-1 | TRBD2
CASSLVGRDYEQYF | TGCGCCAGCAGCTTGGTGGGCAGGGACTACGAGCAGTACTTC | few | TRBJ2-7 | 14 | TRBV5-1 | -
CASSEADWIFREQYF | TGTGCCAGCAGTGAAGCGGATTGGATTTTTCGGGAGCAGTACTTC | many | TRBJ2-7 | 15 | TRBV6-1 | -
CASSSFSGRAREQFF | TGTGCCAGCAGCTCCTTTAGCGGGAGGGCCCGAGAGCAGTTCTTC | - | TRBJ2-1 | 15 | TRBV11-2 | TRBD2
CASSLQAGAHNEQFF | TGTGCCAGCAGCTTACAAGCGGGAGCCCACAATGAGCAGTTCTTC | - | TRBJ2-1 | 15 | TRBV7-3 | TRBD2
CASSLGQLTNYGYTF | TGTGCCAGCAGCCTAGGACAGCTTACTAACTATGGCTACACCTTC | many | TRBJ1-2 | 15 | TRBV7-2 | -
CASSSHAGNTGELFF | TGTGCCAGCAGCTCCCATGCCGGGAACACCGGGGAGCTGTTTTTT | many | TRBJ2-2 | 15 | TRBV7-2 | -
CASSTPPRGVGYTF | TGTGCCAGTAGCACTCCCCCGCGGGGGGTTGGCTACACCTTC | few | TRBJ1-2 | 14 | TRBV19 | -
CASSLEGQAANVLTF | TGTGCCAGCAGCTTGGAGGGGCAAGCGGCCAACGTCCTGACTTTC | - | TRBJ2-6 | 15 | TRBV5-5 | -
CAWSSRGNTEAFF | TGTGCCTGGAGTTCAAGAGGGAACACTGAAGCTTTCTTT | many | TRBJ1-1 | 13 | TRBV30 | -
CASTRGEADTQYF | TGTGCCAGCACCCGGGGGGAGGCAGATACGCAGTATTTT | few | TRBJ2-3 | 13 | TRBV21-1 | -
CSARDSRAGNTIYF | TGCAGTGCTAGAGACTCCAGGGCTGGAAACACCATATATTTT | many | TRBJ1-3 | 14 | TRBV20-1 | -
CARGQSPNSPLHF | TGTGCCCGGGGGCAGTCGCCTAATTCACCCCTCCACTTT | many | TRBJ1-6 | 13 | TRBV11-2 | -
CASRPAGSGQTQYF | TGTGCCAGCCGGCCCGCCGGGAGTGGACAGACCCAGTACTTC | - | TRBJ2-5 | 14 | TRBV7-9 | -